This T cell receptor (beta chain) was found in a study of blood T cell repertoires in COVID-19. Study details: The study drew acute and convalescent COVID-19 samples from the United States, Italy and Spain. Sample material is recorded as cDNA or gDNA derived from T cells, B-cell-depleted T cells, or PBMCs.

Source study methods: Estimates of nucleated cell counts were drawn from the amplification of reference gene primers. Produced via immunoSEQ multiplex PCR; TCRdb's table is partial and in-frame only. V, J and clone size reflect that table, while D and trimming were determined from the DNA. The repertoire holds some 180,000 clones, with about 90% as singletons. Trimming left V 0 bases short and J 1 base short, with 4 bases between. The CDR3 has 14 residues. CDR1 and CDR2 from the germline V gene are SGDLS and YYNGEE. The J gene is TRBJ2-2, the V gene TRBV9; D not resolved. What was sequenced was peripheral blood. The sequence came from a man aged 60 to 75 with active or convalescent COVID-19. The CDR3 protein is CASSVVQNTGELFF. The CDR3 nucleotides read TGTGCCAGCAGCGTAGTACAGAACACCGGGGAGCTGTTTTTT.